The clone carrying this T cell receptor beta chain appeared a few times. Antigen unknown. Treatment here: oral pan-JAK inhibitor, 5-10 mg twice daily. The source of the sample is a study of CD8+ T cells in alopecia areata. General study findings and limits: Numerous expanded lesional clones remained in scalp and blood during tofacitinib. Normal scalp had lower clonality than lesional scalp, with alopecia totalis/universalis lesions showing this most strongly. Normal skin's resident alphabeta T cells are also sequenced in scalp samples.

cDNA serving as the sequencing template came from extracted, reverse transcribed RNA. Assay used: immunoSEQ multiplex PCR; TCRdb lists only in-frame clones, some missing. The top ten clones hold around a quarter of a sample with fewer than 110,000 clones, 84% of them seen once. This CDR3 is 13 amino acids long. Trimming removed 8 bases from V and 4 bases from J, with 11 bases in between. Germline-derived CDR1 and CDR2 are SEHNR and FQNEAQ (reference sequence). This clonotype was obtained from a human donor with alopecia areata. Material: CD8+ T cells sorted from blood, obtained at week 24, from a patient treated with tofacitinib. The chain employs TRBV7-9 and TRBJ2-2, with a weak D call TRBD2 (6 bases). This CDR3 reads CASRSRGTGELFF. CDR3 nucleotide sequence: TGTGCCAGCCGATCGCGGGGCACCGGGGAGCTGTTTTTT.